This T cell receptor beta chain was obtained from a study of Graves' ophthalmopathy and Graves' hyperthyroidism. The CDR3 runs to 14 residues. The germline V gene has CDR1 SGHTA and CDR2 FQGNSA. The ends were cut back, 1 base at V and 3 bases at J, with 10 bases in the middle. Having ophthalmopathy, the donors showed moderate-to-severe activity, CAS ≥3 and NOSPECS ≥4, with disease lasting under 3 months. Clinical symptoms, serum thyroxine, TRAb, thyroid ultrasound and orbital computed tomography formed the basis of diagnosis. The authors amplified TCR beta CDR3 regions, and they did so from RNA transcripts for repertoire sequencing. The first round was an RT-PCR with HTBI primers, and the second round was a multiplex PCR. TCRdb re-analysed the multiplex PCR reads in MiXCR, keeping a single row per CDR3 protein. The data show around 670,000 distinct CDR3 sequences, with 35% to 50% seen just once and 44% held by the top ten.

The chain combines TRBV7-2 with TRBJ2-7; D ambiguous. The origin of this receptor is an adult man with Graves' ophthalmopathy. The sequenced sample consisted of peripheral blood. The CDR3 region is CASSLEGFLYEQYF. The CDR3 nucleotides are TGTGCCAGCAGCTTAGAGGGTTTCCTCTACGAGCAGTACTTC.